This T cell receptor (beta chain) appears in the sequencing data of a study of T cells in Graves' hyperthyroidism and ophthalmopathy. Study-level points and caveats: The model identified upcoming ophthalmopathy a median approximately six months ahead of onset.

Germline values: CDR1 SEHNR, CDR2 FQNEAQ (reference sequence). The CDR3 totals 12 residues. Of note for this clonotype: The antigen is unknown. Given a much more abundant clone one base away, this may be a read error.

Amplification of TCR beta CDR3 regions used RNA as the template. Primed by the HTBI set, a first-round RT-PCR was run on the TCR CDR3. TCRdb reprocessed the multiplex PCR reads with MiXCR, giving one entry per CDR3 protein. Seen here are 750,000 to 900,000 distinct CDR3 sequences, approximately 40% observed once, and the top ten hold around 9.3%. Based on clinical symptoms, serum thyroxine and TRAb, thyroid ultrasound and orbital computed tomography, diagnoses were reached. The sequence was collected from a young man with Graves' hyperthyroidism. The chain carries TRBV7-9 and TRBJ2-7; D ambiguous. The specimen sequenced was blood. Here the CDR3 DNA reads TGTGTCAGCAGTTCAGCCTCCTACGAGCAGTACTTC. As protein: CVSSSASYEQYF.